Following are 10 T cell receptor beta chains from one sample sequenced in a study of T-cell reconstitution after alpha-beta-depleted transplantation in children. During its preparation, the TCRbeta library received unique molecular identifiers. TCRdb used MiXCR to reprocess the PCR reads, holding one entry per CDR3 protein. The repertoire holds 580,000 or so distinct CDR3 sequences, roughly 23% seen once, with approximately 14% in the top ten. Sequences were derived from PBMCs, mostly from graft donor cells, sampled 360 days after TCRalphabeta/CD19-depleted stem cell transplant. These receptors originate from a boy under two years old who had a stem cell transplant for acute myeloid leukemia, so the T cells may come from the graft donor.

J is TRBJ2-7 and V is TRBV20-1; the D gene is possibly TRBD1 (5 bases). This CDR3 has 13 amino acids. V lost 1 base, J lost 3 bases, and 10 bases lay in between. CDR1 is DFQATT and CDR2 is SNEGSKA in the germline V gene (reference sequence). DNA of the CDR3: TGCAGTGCTAGAGGGACCCAGGGCTACGAGCAGTACGTC. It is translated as CSARGTQGYEQYV.

As DNA, the CDR3 is TGTGCCACCAGCCAAGGGCAGGGGGCTTGGGAAGGAAACACCATATATTTT. This sequence encodes CATSQGQGAWEGNTIYF. The genes are TRBV15 and TRBJ1-3; the match to TRBD1 covers 8 bases. Germline assignment: CDR1 LNHNV and CDR2 YYDKDF (reference sequence). The CDR3 is 17 amino acids. V was clipped by 5 bases and J by 4 bases; unmatched bases: 13. Based on the CDR3 plus reference TRBV15 and TRBJ1-3, the full variable domain is DAMVIQNPRYQVTQFGKPVTLSCSQTLNHNVMYWYQQKSSQAPKLLFHYYDKDFNNEADTPDNFQSRRPNTSFCFLDIRSPGLGDTAMYLCATSQGQGAWEGNTIYFGEGSWLTVV.

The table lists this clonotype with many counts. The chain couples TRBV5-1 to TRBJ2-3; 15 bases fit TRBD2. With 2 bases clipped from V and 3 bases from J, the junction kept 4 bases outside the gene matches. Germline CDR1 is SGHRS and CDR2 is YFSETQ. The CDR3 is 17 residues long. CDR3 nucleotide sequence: TGCGCCAGCAGCTTCGGACTAGCGGGGGGGCTGACAGATACGCAGTATTTT. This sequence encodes CASSFGLAGGLTDTQYF.

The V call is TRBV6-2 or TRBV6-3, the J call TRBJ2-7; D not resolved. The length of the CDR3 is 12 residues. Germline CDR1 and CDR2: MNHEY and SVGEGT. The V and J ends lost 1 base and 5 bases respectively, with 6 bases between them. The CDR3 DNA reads TGTGCCAGCAGTTACTTCAAGAACGAGCAGTACTTC. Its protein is CASSYFKNEQYF.

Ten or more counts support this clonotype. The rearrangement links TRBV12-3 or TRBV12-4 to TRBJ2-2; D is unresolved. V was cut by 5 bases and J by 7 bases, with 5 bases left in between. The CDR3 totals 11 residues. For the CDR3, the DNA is TGTGCCAGCAGTCCGTTCGGGGAGCTGTTTTTT. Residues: CASSPFGELFF.

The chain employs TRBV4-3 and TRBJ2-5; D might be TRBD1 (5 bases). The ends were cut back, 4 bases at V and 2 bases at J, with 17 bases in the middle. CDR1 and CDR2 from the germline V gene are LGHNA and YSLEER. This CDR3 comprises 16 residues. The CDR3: CASSPLGEGDQETQYF. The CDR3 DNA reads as TGCGCCAGCAGCCCGCTAGGGGAAGGGGATCAAGAGACCCAGTACTTC.

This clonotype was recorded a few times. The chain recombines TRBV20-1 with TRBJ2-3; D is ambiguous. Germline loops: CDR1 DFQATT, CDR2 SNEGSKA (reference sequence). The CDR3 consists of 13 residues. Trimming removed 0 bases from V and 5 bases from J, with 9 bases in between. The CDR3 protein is CSAREAPGDTQYF. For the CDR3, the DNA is TGCAGTGCTAGAGAGGCCCCGGGAGATACGCAGTATTTT.

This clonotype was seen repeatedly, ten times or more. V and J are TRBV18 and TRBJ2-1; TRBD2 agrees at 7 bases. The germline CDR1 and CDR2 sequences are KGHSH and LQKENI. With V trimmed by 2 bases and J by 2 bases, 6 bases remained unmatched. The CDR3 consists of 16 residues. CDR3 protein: CASSPSQGGPYNEQFF. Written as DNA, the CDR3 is TGTGCCAGCTCACCATCGCAGGGAGGGCCCTACAATGAGCAGTTCTTC.

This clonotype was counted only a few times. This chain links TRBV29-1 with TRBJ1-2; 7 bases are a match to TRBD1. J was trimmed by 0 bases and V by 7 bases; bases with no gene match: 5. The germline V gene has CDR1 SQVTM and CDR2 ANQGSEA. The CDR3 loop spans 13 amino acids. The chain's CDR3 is CSGRTGSNYGYTF. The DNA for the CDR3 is TGCAGCGGACGGACAGGCTCTAACTATGGCTACACCTTC.

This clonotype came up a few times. In DNA, the CDR3 is TGTGCCAGCCAGCGGGGACAGGGGATACAGACCCAGTACTTC. This codes for CASQRGQGIQTQYF. This sequence joins TRBV6-1 and TRBJ2-5, with TRBD1 matching over 10 bases. Unmatched junction bases numbered 9, after V lost 8 bases and J lost 6 bases. The germline V gene encodes CDR1 MNHNS and CDR2 SASEGT. The CDR3 runs 14 residues.